This record looks at one T cell receptor (beta chain) sequence and its context. Germline V lookup: CDR1 SGHRS, CDR2 YFSETQ. The CDR3 loop spans 17 amino acids. Trimming at V came to 2 bases and at J to 1 base, leaving 7 bases not matched to a gene. This sample stems from a study of blood T cells in healthy people across ages. Combining a sample-barcoded 5' primer with a J-beta primer mix, a second PCR ran for about 6 to 12 cycles. TCRdb re-called the 5' RACE reads through MiXCR, storing one row per CDR3 protein. Altogether more than 700,000 distinct CDR3 sequences are present, approximately 55% being singletons, with the ten largest covering 40% to 50%.

V gene TRBV5-1 combines with J gene TRBJ2-2; TRBD2 agrees at 8 bases. Sequences were obtained from blood. This clonotype originated in an elderly man in good health. The CDR3 nucleotides read TGCGCCAGCAGCTTAGCAAACCTAGCGGGGAACACCGGGGAGCTGTTTTTT. It yields the protein CASSLANLAGNTGELFF.